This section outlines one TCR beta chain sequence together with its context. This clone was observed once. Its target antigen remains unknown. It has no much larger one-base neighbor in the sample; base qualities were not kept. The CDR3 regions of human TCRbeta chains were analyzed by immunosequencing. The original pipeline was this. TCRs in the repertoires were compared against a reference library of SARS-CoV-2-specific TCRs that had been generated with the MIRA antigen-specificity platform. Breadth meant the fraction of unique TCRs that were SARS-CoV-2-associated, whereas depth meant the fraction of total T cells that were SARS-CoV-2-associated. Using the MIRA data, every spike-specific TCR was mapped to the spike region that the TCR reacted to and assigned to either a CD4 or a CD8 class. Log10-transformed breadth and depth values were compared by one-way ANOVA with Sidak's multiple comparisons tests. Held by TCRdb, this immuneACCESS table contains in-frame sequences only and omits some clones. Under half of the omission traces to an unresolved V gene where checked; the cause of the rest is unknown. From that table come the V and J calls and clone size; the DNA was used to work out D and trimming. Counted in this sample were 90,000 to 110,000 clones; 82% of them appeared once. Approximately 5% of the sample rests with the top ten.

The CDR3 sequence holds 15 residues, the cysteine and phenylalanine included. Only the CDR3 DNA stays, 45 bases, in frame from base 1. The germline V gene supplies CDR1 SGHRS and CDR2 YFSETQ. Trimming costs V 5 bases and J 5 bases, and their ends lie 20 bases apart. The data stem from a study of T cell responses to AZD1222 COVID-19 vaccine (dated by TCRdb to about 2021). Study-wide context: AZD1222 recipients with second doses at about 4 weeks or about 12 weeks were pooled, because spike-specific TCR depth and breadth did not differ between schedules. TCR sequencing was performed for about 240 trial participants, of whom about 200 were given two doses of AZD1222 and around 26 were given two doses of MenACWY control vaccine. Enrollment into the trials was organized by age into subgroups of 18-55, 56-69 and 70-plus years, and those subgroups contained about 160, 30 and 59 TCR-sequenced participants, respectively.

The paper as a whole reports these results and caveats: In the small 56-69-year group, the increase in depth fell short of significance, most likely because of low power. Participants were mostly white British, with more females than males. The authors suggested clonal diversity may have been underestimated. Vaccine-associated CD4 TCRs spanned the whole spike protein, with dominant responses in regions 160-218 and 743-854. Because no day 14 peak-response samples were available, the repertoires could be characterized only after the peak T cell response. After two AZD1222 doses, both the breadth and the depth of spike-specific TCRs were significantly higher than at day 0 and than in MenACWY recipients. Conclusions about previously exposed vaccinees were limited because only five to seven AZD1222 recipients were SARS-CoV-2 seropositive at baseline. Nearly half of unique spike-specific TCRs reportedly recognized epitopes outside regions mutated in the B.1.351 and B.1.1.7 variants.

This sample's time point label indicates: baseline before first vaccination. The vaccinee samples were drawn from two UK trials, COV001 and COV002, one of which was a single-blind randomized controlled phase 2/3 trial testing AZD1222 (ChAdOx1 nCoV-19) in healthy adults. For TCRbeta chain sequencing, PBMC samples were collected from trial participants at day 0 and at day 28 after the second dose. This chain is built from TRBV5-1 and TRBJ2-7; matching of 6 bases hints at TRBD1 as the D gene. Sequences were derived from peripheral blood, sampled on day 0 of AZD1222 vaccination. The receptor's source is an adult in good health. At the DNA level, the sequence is TGCGCCAGCAGGATCACCTGGGACATCACCCACGAGCAGTACTTC. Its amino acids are CASRITWDITHEQYF. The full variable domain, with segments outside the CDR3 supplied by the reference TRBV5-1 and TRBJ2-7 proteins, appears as KAGVTQTPRYLIKTRGQQVTLSCSPISGHRSVSWYQQTPGQGLQFLFEYFSETQRNKGNFPGRFSGRQFSNSRSEMNVSTLELGDSALYLCASRITWDITHEQYFGPGTRLTVT.